Detailed here is one T cell receptor (beta chain). This specimen belongs to a study of cytomegalovirus exposure and HLA in healthy donors. Overall study context: The platform used for the approximately 120 validation repertoires matched that of the 600 to 800 first-cohort repertoires, a later analysis reported.

Sequencing was performed with immunoSEQ multiplex PCR; in TCRdb, only in-frame clones are kept and a portion is missing. In the table there are 70,000 to 80,000 clones, around 94% of which are singletons. With 0 bases clipped from V and 2 bases from J, the junction kept 4 bases outside the gene matches. The length of the CDR3 is 16 residues. Germline lookup yields CDR1 SEHNR and CDR2 FQNEAQ (reference sequence). This receptor was identified in a woman between 18 and 29 years old in good health and CMV-seropositive. The chain carries TRBV7-9 and TRBJ2-7; 10 nucleotides line up with TRBD1. The sequenced sample was PBMCs. In DNA form, the CDR3 reads TGTGCCAGCAGCTTAGCGGTCGGGACAGGGGCCTACGAGCAGTACTTC. Protein: CASSLAVGTGAYEQYF.